Shown below are 3 T cell receptor beta chains from a single sample sequenced in a study of neurological immune-mediated disorders. TCRdb re-derived calls from the 5' RACE reads in MiXCR, one entry per CDR3 protein. The sample consists of tens of thousands of distinct CDR3 sequences, 13% of them appearing once. Indicated time point: longitudinal time-point 2. The sample consisted of PBMCs. These receptors all come from a female donor with HTLV-1-associated myelopathy (HAM/TSP).

This clonotype was seen ten or more times. Written as DNA, the CDR3 is TGCAGCGTTGGGGAGGGCGCGGGTCAGCCCCAGCATTTT. It yields the protein CSVGEGAGQPQHF. The chain couples TRBV29-1 to TRBJ1-5; D unclear. V was shortened by 4 bases and J by 6 bases, with 13 bases between the two germline ends. CDR1 and CDR2 (germline): SQVTM, ANQGSEA. The CDR3 length is 13 residues.

This clonotype was recorded at least ten times. The rearrangement links TRBV7-3 to TRBJ1-1; perhaps TRBD1 as D (6 bases). This CDR3 spans 14 amino acids. V was trimmed by 6 bases and J by 0 bases, leaving 11 bases between them. CDR1 and CDR2 from the germline V gene are SGHTA and FQGTGA. The DNA for the CDR3 is TGTGCCAGCAGTGGGGGGCCAATGAACACTGAAGCTTTCTTT. This translates into CASSGGPMNTEAFF.

This clonotype appeared many times. The chain is built from TRBV7-3 and TRBJ2-1; TRBD2 matches 7 bases. The CDR3 loop spans 19 amino acids. The germline V gene encodes CDR1 SGHTA and CDR2 FQGTGA. The V and J ends lost 0 bases and 6 bases, in that order; junction bases with no gene match: 17. The CDR3 coding sequence is TGTGCCAGCAGCTTAACCCGCGCGGGAGCGGGATTGGCACCCAATGAGCAGTTCTTC. This gives the protein CASSLTRAGAGLAPNEQFF.